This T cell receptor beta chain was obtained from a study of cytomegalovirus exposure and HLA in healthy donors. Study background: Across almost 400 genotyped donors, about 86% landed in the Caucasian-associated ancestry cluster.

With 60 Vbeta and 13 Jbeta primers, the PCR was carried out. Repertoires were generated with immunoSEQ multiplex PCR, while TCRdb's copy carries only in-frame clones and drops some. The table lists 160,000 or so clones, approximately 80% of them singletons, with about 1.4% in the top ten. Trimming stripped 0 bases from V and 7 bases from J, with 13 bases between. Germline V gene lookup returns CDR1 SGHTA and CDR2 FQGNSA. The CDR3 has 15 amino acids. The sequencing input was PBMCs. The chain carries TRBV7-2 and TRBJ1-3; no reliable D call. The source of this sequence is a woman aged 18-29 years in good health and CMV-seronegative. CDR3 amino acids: CASSLALRQVNTIYF. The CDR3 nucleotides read TGTGCCAGCAGCTTAGCGCTCCGGCAGGTTAACACCATATATTTT.